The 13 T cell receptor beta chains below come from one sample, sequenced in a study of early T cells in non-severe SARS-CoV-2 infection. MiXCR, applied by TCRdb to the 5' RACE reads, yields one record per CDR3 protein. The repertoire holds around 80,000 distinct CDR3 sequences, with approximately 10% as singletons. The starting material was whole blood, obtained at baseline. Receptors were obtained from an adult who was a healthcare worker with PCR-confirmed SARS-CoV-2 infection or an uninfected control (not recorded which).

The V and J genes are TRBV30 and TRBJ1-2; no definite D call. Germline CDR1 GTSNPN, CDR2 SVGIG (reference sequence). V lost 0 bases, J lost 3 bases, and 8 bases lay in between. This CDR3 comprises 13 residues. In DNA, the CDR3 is TGTGCCTGGAGTGTACGAAGCGACTATGGCTACACCTTC. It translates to CAWSVRSDYGYTF.

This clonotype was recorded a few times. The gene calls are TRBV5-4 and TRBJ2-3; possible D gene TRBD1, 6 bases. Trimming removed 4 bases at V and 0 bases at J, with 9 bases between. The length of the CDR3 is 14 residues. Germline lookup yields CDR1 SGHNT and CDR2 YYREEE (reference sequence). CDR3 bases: TGTGCCAGCAGCCACAGGGCTAGCACAGATACGCAGTATTTT. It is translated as CASSHRASTDTQYF.

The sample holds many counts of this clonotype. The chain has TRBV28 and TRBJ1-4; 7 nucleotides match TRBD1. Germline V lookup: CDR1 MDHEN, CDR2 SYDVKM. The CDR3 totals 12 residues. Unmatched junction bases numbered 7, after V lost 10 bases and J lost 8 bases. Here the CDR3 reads CATQLGGEKLFF. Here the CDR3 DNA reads TGTGCCACCCAGTTAGGGGGCGAAAAACTGTTTTTT. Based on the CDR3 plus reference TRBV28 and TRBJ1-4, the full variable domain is DVKVTQSSRYLVKRTGEKVFLECVQDMDHENMFWYRQDPGLGLRLIYFSYDVKMKEKGDIPEGYSVSREKKERFSLILESASTNQTSMYLCATQLGGEKLFFGSGTQLSVL.

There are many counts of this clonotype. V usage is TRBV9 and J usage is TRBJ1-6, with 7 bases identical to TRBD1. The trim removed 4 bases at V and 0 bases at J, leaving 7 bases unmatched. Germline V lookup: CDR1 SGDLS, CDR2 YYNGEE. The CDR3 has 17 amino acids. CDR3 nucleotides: TGTGCCAGCAGCTCCCAGGGGGGGAGCTCCTATAATTCACCCCTCCACTTT. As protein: CASSSQGGSSYNSPLHF.

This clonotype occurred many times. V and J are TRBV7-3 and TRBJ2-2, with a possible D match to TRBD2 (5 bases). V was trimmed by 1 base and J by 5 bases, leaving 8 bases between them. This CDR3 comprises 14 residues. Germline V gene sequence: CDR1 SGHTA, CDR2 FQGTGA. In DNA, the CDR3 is TGTGCCAGCAGCTTAAACGGGAATACCGGGGAGCTGTTTTTT. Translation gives CASSLNGNTGELFF.

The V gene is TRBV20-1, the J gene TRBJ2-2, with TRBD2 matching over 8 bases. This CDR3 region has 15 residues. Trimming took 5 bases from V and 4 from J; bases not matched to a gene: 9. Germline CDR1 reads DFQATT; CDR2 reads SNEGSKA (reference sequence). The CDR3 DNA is TGCAGTGCTCCCTTGGGCGGGGGGACCACCGGGGAGCTGTTTTTT. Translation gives CSAPLGGGTTGELFF.

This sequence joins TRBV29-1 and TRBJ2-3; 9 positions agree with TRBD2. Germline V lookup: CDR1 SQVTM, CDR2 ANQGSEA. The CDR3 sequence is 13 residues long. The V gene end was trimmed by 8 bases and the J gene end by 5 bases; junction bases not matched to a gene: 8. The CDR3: CSSLGGGEDTQYF. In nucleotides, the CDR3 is TGCAGCTCCCTGGGCGGGGGGGAAGATACGCAGTATTTT.

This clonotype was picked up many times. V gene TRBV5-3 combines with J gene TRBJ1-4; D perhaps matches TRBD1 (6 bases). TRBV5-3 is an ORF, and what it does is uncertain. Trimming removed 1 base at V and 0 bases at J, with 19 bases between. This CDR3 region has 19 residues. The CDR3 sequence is CARSLFGGRTNPTNEKLFF. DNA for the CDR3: TGTGCCAGAAGCTTGTTCGGGGGCAGGACGAATCCAACTAATGAAAAACTGTTTTTT.

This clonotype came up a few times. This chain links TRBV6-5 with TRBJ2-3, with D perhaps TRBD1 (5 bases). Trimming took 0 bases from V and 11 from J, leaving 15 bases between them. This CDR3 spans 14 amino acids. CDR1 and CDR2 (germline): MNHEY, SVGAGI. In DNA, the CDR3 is TGTGCCAGCAGTTACTCGGAAATCCAGGGTCTGCAGTATTTT. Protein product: CASSYSEIQGLQYF.

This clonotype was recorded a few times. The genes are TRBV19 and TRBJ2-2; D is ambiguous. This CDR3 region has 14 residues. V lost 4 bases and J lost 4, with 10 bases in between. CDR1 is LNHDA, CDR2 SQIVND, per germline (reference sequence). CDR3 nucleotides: TGTGCCAGTAGTAATATCGGTTTCACCGGGGAGCTGTTTTTT. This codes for CASSNIGFTGELFF. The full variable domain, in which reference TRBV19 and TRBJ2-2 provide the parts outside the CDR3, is DGGITQSPKYLFRKEGQNVTLSCEQNLNHDAMYWYRQDPGQGLRLIYYSQIVNDFQKGDIAEGYSVSREKKESFPLTVTSAQKNPTAFYLCASSNIGFTGELFFGEGSRLTVL.

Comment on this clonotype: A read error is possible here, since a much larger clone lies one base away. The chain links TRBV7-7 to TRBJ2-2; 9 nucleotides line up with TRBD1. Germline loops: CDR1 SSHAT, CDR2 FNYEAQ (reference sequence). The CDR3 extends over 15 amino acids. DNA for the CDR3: TGTGTCAGCAGCGCGGGACAGGGGAACACCGGGGAGCTGTTTTTT. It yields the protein CVSSAGQGNTGELFF.

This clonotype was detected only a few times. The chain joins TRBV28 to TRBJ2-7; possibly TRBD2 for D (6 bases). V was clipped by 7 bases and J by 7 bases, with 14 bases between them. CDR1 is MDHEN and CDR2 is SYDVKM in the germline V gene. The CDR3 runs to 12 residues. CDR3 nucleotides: TGTGCCAGCACCCATCCGGCGGGGGAGCAGTACTTC. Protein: CASTHPAGEQYF.

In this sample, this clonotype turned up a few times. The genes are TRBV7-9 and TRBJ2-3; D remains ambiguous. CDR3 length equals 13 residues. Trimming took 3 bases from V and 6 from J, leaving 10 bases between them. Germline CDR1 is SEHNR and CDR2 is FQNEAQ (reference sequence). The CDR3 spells CASSFPPGDTQYF. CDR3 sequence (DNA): TGTGCCAGCAGCTTCCCCCCGGGTGATACGCAGTATTTT.